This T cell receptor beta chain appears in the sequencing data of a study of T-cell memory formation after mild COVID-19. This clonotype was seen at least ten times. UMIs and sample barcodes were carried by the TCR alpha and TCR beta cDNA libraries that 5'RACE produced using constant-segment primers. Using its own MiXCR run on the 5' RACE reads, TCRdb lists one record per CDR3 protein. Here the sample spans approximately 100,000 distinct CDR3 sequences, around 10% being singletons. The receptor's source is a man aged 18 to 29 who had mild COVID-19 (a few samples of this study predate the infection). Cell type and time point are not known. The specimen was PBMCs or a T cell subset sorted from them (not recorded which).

This CDR3 is CASSLVRREHTGELFF. As DNA, the CDR3 is TGTGCCAGCAGCTTGGTTCGCAGGGAGCACACCGGGGAGCTGTTTTTT. The chain combines TRBV5-5 with TRBJ2-2; either TRBD1 or TRBD2 may fit D (5 bases each). The germline CDR1 and CDR2 sequences are SGHKS and YYEKEE (reference sequence). The CDR3 consists of 16 residues. The V and J ends lost 0 bases and 3 bases respectively, with 12 bases between them.